These T cell receptor beta chains were read from a single sample in a study of T cell changes during pregnancy in multiple sclerosis. The table came from immunoSEQ multiplex PCR; TCRdb's copy has only in-frame clones and leaves some out. Found here are just over 35,000 clones, about 92% of them singletons; the top ten hold 0.78%. The sequencing here drew on CD4+ T cells from peripheral blood mononuclear cells, taken after pregnancy. These receptors all stem from a female donor in good health, enrolled as a control in a pregnancy study. The CDR3 runs from the conserved cysteine through the conserved F or W. A D gene is named only where the DNA matches it firmly. Clone size appears in some rows only: once, few, many, or a class for an expanded clone.

>TRBV7-9|TRBJ1-4|NA|NA
CASSLAPRKTAMSEKLFF
TGTGCCAGCAGCTTAGCCCCGAGGAAGACAGCGATGAGTGAAAAACTGTTTTTT
>TRBV30|TRBJ1-2|TRBD1|NA
CAWSDLLTGGGPGYTF
TGTGCCTGGAGTGACCTATTAACAGGGGGCGGCCCCGGCTACACCTTC
>TRBV7-2|TRBJ2-1|NA|NA
CASSLREQFF
TGTGCCAGCAGCTTGAGAGAGCAGTTCTTC
>TRBV30|TRBJ2-7|NA|NA
CAWSAGTPQVKQYF
TGTGCCTGGAGTGCCGGGACACCCCAGGTGAAGCAGTACTTC
>TRBV28|TRBJ1-5|TRBD1|NA
CASTPMGQGAGNQPQHF
TGTGCCAGCACCCCTATGGGACAGGGGGCTGGCAATCAGCCCCAGCATTTT
>TRBV7-6|TRBJ1-2|TRBD1|NA
CASSLQPGQGAHGYTF
TGTGCCAGCAGCCTCCAACCGGGACAGGGGGCTCATGGCTACACCTTC
>TRBV29-1|TRBJ1-1|TRBD1|NA
CSVEDGDSEIGEAFF
TGCAGCGTTGAAGATGGGGACAGTGAAATAGGTGAAGCTTTCTTT
>TRBV19|TRBJ2-1|NA|NA
CASSRWAALNNEQFF
TGTGCCAGTAGTAGGTGGGCAGCCCTCAACAATGAGCAGTTCTTC
>TRBV6-5|TRBJ1-2|NA|NA
CASSQGYGYTF
TGTGCCAGCAGTCAGGGCTATGGCTACACCTTC
>TRBV4-1|TRBJ2-1|TRBD2|few
CASSQGGLGAGVYNEQFF
TGCGCCAGCAGCCAAGGGGGCCTAGGGGCGGGGGTATACAATGAGCAGTTCTTC
>TRBV4-2|TRBJ2-1|TRBD2|NA
CASSRTGLAGGGSYNEQFF
TGTGCCAGCAGCCGGACCGGACTAGCGGGGGGGGGCTCCTACAATGAGCAGTTCTTC
>TRBV30|TRBJ2-7|TRBD1|NA
CAWSIGQGSYEQYF
TGTGCCTGGAGTATCGGACAGGGATCCTACGAGCAGTACTTC
>TRBV7-3|TRBJ2-2|TRBD2|NA
CASSSRLAGVYGELFF
TGTGCCAGCAGCTCCAGACTAGCGGGGGTCTACGGGGAGCTGTTTTTT
>TRBV6-5|TRBJ2-2|TRBD2|NA
CASSTSESGELFF
TGTGCCAGCAGTACTAGCGAGTCCGGGGAGCTGTTTTTT
>TRBV11-2|TRBJ1-5|NA|NA
CASSLDWGGAQPQHF
TGTGCCAGCAGCTTAGATTGGGGAGGGGCTCAGCCCCAGCATTTT
>TRBV5-1|TRBJ1-1|TRBD1|few
CASSRQGGDNTEAFF
TGCGCCAGCAGCCGACAGGGCGGAGATAACACTGAAGCTTTCTTT
>TRBV5-6|TRBJ1-2|NA|few
CASSLRGNYGYTF
TGTGCCAGCAGCCTTCGGGGTAACTATGGCTACACCTTC
>TRBV29-1|TRBJ1-1|TRBD1|few
CSVGQANTEAFF
TGCAGCGTCGGACAGGCGAACACTGAAGCTTTCTTT
>TRBV7-2|TRBJ1-5|NA|NA
CASSQSGLNQPQHF
TGTGCCAGCAGCCAATCAGGGCTTAATCAGCCCCAGCATTTT
>TRBV5-1|TRBJ2-3|NA|NA
CASSLEAGTQYF
TGCGCCAGCAGCCTCGAAGCGGGCACGCAGTATTTT
>TRBV19|TRBJ2-7|TRBD2|NA
CASSIAGTSGYEQYF
TGTGCCAGTAGTATCGCCGGGACTAGCGGTTACGAGCAGTACTTC
>TRBV9|TRBJ1-6|NA|few
CASSRDTLNSPLHF
TGTGCCAGCAGCCGGGACACTCTTAATTCACCCCTCCACTTT
>TRBV30|TRBJ1-5|NA|NA
CAWSENRVQPQHF
TGTGCCTGGAGTGAGAACAGGGTTCAGCCCCAGCATTTT
>TRBV21-1|TRBJ1-2|NA|NA
CASSKGRRGLGYTF
TGTGCCAGCAGCAAAGGGCGGAGGGGGCTCGGCTACACCTTC
>TRBV4-1|TRBJ1-2|TRBD1|once
CASRAAWAGGYGYTF
TGCGCCAGCAGAGCCGCCTGGGCAGGGGGCTATGGCTACACCTTC
>TRBV6-5|TRBJ2-7|TRBD2|once
CASSYATSGTLREQYF
TGTGCCAGCAGTTACGCGACTAGCGGGACCCTACGGGAGCAGTACTTC
>TRBV5-1|TRBJ2-1|TRBD2|once
CASSLARTSGGYNEQFF
TGCGCCAGCAGCTTGGCCCGGACTAGCGGGGGGTACAATGAGCAGTTCTTC
>TRBV19|TRBJ1-5|TRBD1|NA
CASLTGDNQPQHF
TGTGCCAGCCTCACAGGGGATAATCAGCCCCAGCATTTT
>TRBV6-5|TRBJ1-5|NA|few
CASKPPEANQPQHF
TGTGCCAGCAAGCCGCCGGAGGCCAATCAGCCCCAGCATTTT